These 3 T cell receptor beta chains were sequenced from one sample in a study of blood T cell repertoires in COVID-19. The protocol was immunoSEQ multiplex PCR, while the TCRdb copy is restricted to in-frame clones and leaves out a portion. The data show roughly 160,000 clones, around 84% seen once. The sequencing sample was made of peripheral blood. The origin of the receptors is a man aged 50 or older with active or convalescent COVID-19.

This clone was seen once. This chain links TRBV7-3 with TRBJ2-2; 12 positions agree with TRBD2. Per the germline V gene, CDR1 is SGHTA and CDR2 is FQGTGA. With 6 bases clipped from V and 5 bases from J, the junction kept 4 bases outside the gene matches. The CDR3 is made up of 15 amino acids. CDR3 nucleotide sequence: TGTGCCAGCAGTCGACTAGCGGGAGAAACCGGGGAGCTGTTTTTT. Its translation: CASSRLAGETGELFF.

CDR3 in DNA: TGTGCCAGCAGTGACCGGGACAGGGGAGAAAAACTGTTTTTT. It encodes CASSDRDRGEKLFF. The rearrangement uses TRBV2 and TRBJ1-4; 10 bases align to TRBD1. The CDR3 loop spans 14 amino acids. After removal of 3 bases from V and 8 bases from J, the junction contained 3 bases not matched to a gene. Per germline, CDR1 SNHLY and CDR2 FYNNEI.

This rearrangement joins TRBV5-1 to TRBJ2-1, with D perhaps matching TRBD2 (6 bases). The CDR3 spans 15 residues. With 3 bases removed from V and 0 bases from J, the gap between germline ends came to 10 bases. CDR1 and CDR2 (germline): SGHRS, YFSETQ. The CDR3 DNA is TGCGCCAGCAGCTCACGACTAGTCTCCTACAATGAGCAGTTCTTC. Protein product: CASSSRLVSYNEQFF.